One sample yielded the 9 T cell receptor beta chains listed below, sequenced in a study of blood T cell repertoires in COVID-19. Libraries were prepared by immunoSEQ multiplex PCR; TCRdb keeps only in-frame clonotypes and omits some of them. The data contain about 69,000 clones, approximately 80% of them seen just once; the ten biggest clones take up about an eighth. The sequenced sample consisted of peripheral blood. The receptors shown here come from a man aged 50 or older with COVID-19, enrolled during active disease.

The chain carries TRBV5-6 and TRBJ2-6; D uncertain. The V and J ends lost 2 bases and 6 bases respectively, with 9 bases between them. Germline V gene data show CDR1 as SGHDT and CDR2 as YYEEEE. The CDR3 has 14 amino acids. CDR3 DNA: TGTGCCAGCAGCTTCGGTTACCCGGCCAACGTCCTGACTTTC. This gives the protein CASSFGYPANVLTF.

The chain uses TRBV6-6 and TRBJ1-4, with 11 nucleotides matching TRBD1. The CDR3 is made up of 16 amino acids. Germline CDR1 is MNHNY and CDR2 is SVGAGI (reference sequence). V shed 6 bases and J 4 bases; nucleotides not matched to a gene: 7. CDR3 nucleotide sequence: TGTGCCAGCAGGCAGGACAGGGGGCTTCTTAATGAAAAACTGTTTTTT. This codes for CASRQDRGLLNEKLFF.

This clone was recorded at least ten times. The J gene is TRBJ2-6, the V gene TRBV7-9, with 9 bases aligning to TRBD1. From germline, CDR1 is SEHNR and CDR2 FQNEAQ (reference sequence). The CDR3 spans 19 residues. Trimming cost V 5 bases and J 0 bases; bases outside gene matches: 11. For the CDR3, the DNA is TGTGCCAGCAGCCCCCCCCTCCGGACAGGGGCCTCTGGGGCCAACGTCCTGACTTTC. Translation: CASSPPLRTGASGANVLTF.

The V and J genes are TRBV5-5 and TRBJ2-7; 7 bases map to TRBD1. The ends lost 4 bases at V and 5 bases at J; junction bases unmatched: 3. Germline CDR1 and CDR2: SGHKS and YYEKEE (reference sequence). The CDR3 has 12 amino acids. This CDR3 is CASSPTGDEQYF. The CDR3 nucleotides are TGTGCCAGCAGCCCCACAGGGGACGAGCAGTACTTC.

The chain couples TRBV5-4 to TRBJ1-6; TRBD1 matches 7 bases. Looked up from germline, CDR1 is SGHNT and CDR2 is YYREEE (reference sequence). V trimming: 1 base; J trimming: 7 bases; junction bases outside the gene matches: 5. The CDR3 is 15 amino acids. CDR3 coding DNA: TGTGCCAGCAGCTTGCAGGGGGTTGACAATTCACCCCTCCACTTT. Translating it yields CASSLQGVDNSPLHF.

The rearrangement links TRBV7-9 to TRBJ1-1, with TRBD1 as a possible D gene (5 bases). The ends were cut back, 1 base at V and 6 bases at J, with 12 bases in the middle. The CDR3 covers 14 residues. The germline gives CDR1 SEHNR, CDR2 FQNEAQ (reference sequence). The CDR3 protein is CASSLGGWDSEAFF. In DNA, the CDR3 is TGTGCCAGCAGCTTAGGGGGGTGGGACTCTGAAGCTTTCTTT.

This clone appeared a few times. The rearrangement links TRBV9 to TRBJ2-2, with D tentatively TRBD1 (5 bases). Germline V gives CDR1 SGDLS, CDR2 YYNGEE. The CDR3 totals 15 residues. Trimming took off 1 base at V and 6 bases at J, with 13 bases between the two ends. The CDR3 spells CASSVTGSRAGELFF. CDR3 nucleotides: TGTGCCAGCAGCGTAACAGGCTCACGGGCCGGGGAGCTGTTTTTT.

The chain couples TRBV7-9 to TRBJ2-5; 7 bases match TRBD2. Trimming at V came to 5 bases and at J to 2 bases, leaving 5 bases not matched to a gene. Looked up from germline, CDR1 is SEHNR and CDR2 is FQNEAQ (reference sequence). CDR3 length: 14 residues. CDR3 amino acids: CASSRPGGQETQYF. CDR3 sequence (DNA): TGTGCCAGCAGCCGGCCGGGGGGTCAAGAGACCCAGTACTTC.

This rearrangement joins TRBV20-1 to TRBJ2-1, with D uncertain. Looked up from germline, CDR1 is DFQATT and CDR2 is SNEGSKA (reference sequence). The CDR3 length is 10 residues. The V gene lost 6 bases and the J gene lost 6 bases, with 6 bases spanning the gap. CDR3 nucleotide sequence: TGCAGTGCCGTGGCCAATGAGCAGTTCTTC. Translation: CSAVANEQFF.